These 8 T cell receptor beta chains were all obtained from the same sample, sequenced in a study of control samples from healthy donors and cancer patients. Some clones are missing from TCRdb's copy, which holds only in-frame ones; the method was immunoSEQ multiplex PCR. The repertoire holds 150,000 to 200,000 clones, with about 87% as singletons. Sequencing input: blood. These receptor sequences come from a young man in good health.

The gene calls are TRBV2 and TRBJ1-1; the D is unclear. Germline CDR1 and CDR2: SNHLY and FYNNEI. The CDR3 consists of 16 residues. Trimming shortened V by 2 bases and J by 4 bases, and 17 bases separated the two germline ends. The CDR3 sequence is CASSELGYFGSTEAFF. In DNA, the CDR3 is TGTGCCAGCAGTGAATTAGGGTACTTCGGGAGCACTGAAGCTTTCTTT. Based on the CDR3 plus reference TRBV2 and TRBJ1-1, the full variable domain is EPEVTQTPSHQVTQMGQEVILRCVPISNHLYFYWYRQILGQKVEFLVSFYNNEISEKSEIFDDQFSVERPDGSNFTLKIRSTKLEDSAMYFCASSELGYFGSTEAFFGQGTRLTVV.

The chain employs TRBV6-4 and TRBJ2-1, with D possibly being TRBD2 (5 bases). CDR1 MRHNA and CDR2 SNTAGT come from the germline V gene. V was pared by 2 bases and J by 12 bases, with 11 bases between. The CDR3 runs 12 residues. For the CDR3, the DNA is TGTGCCAGCAGTGACGGGGTTGGGAGGCAGTTCTTC. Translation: CASSDGVGRQFF.

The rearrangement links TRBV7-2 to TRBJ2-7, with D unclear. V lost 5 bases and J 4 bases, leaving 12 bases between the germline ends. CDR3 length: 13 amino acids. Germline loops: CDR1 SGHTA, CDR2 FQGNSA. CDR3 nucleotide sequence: TGTGCCAGCAGCCCACGGACCGCGTACGAGCAGTACTTC. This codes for CASSPRTAYEQYF.

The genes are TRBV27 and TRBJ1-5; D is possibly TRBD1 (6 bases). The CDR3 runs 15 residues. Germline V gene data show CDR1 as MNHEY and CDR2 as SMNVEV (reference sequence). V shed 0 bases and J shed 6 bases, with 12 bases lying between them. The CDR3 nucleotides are TGTGCCAGCAGTTTATCGAGCGGGGGCACTCAGCCCCAGCATTTT. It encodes CASSLSSGGTQPQHF.

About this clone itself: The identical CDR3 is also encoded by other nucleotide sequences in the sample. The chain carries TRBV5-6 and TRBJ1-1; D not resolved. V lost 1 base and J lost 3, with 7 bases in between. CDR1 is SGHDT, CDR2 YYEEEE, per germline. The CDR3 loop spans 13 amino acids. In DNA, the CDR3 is TGTGCCAGCAGCTTGAGGGAATACACTGAAGCTTTCTTT. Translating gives CASSLREYTEAFF.

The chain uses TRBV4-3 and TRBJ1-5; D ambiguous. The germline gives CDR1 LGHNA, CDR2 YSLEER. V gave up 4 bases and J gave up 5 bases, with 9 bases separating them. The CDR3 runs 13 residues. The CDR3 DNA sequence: TGCGCCAGCAGCCGGGCAGAGGATCAGCCCCAGCATTTT. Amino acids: CASSRAEDQPQHF.

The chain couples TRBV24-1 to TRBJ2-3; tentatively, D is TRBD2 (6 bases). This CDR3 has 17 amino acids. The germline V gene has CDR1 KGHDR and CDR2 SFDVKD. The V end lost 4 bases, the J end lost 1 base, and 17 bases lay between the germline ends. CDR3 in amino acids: CATSEGGSGLGTDTQYF. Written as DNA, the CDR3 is TGTGCCACCAGTGAGGGTGGTTCGGGACTTGGCACAGATACGCAGTATTTT.

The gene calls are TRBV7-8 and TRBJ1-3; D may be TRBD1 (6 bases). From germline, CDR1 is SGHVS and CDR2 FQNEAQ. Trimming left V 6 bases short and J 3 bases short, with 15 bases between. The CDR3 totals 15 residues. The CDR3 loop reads CASSSQGNGGNTIYF. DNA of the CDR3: TGTGCCAGCAGTTCCCAGGGGAATGGTGGAAACACCATATATTTT. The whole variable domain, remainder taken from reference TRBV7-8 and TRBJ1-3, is GAGVSQSPRYKVAKRGQDVALRCDPISGHVSLFWYQQALGQGPEFLTYFQNEAQLDKSGLPSDRFFAERPEGSVSTLKIQRTQQEDSAVYLCASSSQGNGGNTIYFGEGSWLTVV.